This is a list of T cell receptor beta chains from one sample in a study of blood T cells in healthy people across ages. TCRdb independently ran MiXCR on the 5' RACE reads; one entry per CDR3 protein. Among some 1,800,000 distinct CDR3 sequences, around 40% were seen once, and the ten largest hold more than 20%. The specimen sequenced was blood. These receptors all stem from a human donor in good health. CDR3s include the opening cysteine and the closing phenylalanine or tryptophan. The order of the fields is D gene, V gene, clone size, J gene, CDR3 protein, CDR3 DNA. D genes are given only for firm matches. Clone size is stated in some rows and not others, as once, few, many or a class when expanded.

TRBD1	TRBV20-1	few	TRBJ2-5	CSLRDRGREETQYF	TGCAGTTTAAGGGACAGGGGCAGAGAAGAGACCCAGTACTTC
NA	TRBV15	many	TRBJ2-1	CATSRGGVEQFF	TGTGCCACCAGCAGAGGAGGGGTTGAGCAGTTCTTC
TRBD1	TRBV4-1	few	TRBJ2-1	CASSRVTGGSSNEQFF	TGCGCCAGCAGCCGCGTAACAGGGGGTTCAAGCAATGAGCAGTTCTTC
TRBD1	TRBV4-3	NA	TRBJ2-7	CAGSHLRTGGPYEQYF	TGCGCCGGCAGCCACCTCCGGACAGGGGGACCTTACGAGCAGTACTTC
NA	TRBV2	NA	TRBJ2-7	CASRSSPMYWESYEQYF	TGTGCCAGCAGATCCTCGCCCATGTACTGGGAATCCTACGAGCAGTACTTC
NA	TRBV5-6	once	TRBJ2-6	CVSSAISGANVLTF	TGTGTCAGCAGTGCGATCTCTGGGGCCAACGTCCTGACTTTC
TRBD1	TRBV2	NA	TRBJ2-5	CASATGAAGGETQYF	TGTGCCAGCGCCACCGGGGCAGCAGGGGGAGAGACCCAGTACTTC
TRBD1	TRBV2	many	TRBJ2-7	CASSAAGTGAYEQYF	TGTGCCAGCAGTGCCGCCGGGACAGGGGCCTACGAGCAGTACTTC
TRBD1	TRBV12-3/TRBV12-4	few	TRBJ2-1	CASSYGQGFDEQFF	TGTGCCAGCAGCTATGGACAGGGCTTCGATGAGCAGTTCTTC
TRBD1	TRBV29-1	NA	TRBJ2-3	CSATGSSDTQYF	TGCAGCGCGACAGGGTCATCGGATACGCAGTATTTT
NA	TRBV7-2	NA	TRBJ1-1	CASNPRQLNTEAFF	TGTGCCAGCAATCCCCGACAGCTGAACACTGAAGCTTTCTTT
TRBD1	TRBV20-1	NA	TRBJ2-7	CSARGQGVLSHEQYF	TGCAGTGCTAGAGGACAGGGAGTTCTCTCCCACGAGCAGTACTTC
NA	TRBV12-3/TRBV12-4	NA	TRBJ1-3	CASSLRVGNTIYF	TGTGCCAGCAGTTTACGGGTTGGAAACACCATATATTTT
NA	TRBV20-1	NA	TRBJ1-1	CSASLGMNTEAFF	TGCAGTGCTAGTCTGGGGATGAACACTGAAGCTTTCTTT
TRBD1	TRBV10-3	NA	TRBJ1-6	CAIGGDREYNSPLHF	TGTGCCATCGGGGGGGACAGGGAGTACAATTCACCCCTCCACTTT
TRBD2	TRBV12-3/TRBV12-4	few	TRBJ2-3	CASGRLAGASTDTQYF	TGTGCCAGCGGCAGACTAGCGGGGGCAAGCACAGATACGCAGTATTTT
NA	TRBV9	NA	TRBJ1-1	CASSDEDSIGAFF	TGTGCCAGCAGCGATGAGGACAGTATAGGCGCTTTCTTT
NA	TRBV24-1	NA	TRBJ1-5	CATSDSGRGNQPQHF	TGTGCCACCAGTGATTCCGGCCGGGGCAATCAGCCCCAGCATTTT
TRBD2	TRBV9	NA	TRBJ2-5	CASSVGGLAGETQYF	TGTGCCAGCAGCGTAGGAGGACTAGCGGGAGAGACCCAGTACTTC
NA	TRBV5-1	NA	TRBJ2-7	CASSLTGSMDEQYF	TGCGCCAGCAGCTTGACAGGGTCGATGGACGAGCAGTACTTC
TRBD2	TRBV3-1	NA	TRBJ2-5	CASSQFGGLAGQETQYF	TGTGCCAGCAGCCAATTCGGGGGACTAGCGGGGCAAGAGACCCAGTACTTC
TRBD2	TRBV20-1	NA	TRBJ2-3	CSARGLAVDTQYF	TGCAGTGCTAGAGGGCTAGCGGTGGATACGCAGTATTTT
TRBD2	TRBV29-1	NA	TRBJ2-7	CSVRLAGYEQYF	TGCAGCGTCCGGCTAGCGGGCTACGAGCAGTACTTC
TRBD2	TRBV12-3/TRBV12-4	NA	TRBJ2-1	CASRLAGGVNEQFF	TGTGCCAGCAGACTAGCGGGGGGAGTAAATGAGCAGTTCTTC
NA	TRBV11-3	few	TRBJ2-3	CASSSYGASTDTQYF	TGTGCCAGCAGCTCCTACGGGGCTAGCACAGATACGCAGTATTTT
NA	TRBV15	few	TRBJ2-5	CATSRGGDLETQYF	TGTGCCACCAGCAGAGGTGGAGACCTTGAGACCCAGTACTTC
NA	TRBV15	NA	TRBJ2-7	CATIAWPGITTYEQYF	TGTGCCACTATCGCCTGGCCAGGTATCACAACCTACGAGCAGTACTTC
NA	TRBV7-9	NA	TRBJ1-4	CASSPGLPGEEKLFF	TGTGCCAGCAGCCCCGGACTCCCGGGAGAGGAAAAACTGTTTTTT
TRBD1	TRBV27	NA	TRBJ2-7	CASSFGTGGRGAYEQYF	TGTGCCAGCAGTTTTGGGACAGGGGGCCGGGGGGCCTACGAGCAGTACTTC
TRBD2	TRBV3-1	NA	TRBJ2-5	CASSHKAGGIVYGQYF	TGTGCCAGCAGCCATAAGGCGGGGGGTATCGTATACGGGCAGTACTTC
NA	TRBV20-1	once	TRBJ2-7	CSAIDGPLPEQYF	TGCAGTGCTATAGACGGGCCGCTTCCCGAGCAGTACTTC
NA	TRBV6-1	few	TRBJ2-5	CATRETGRQETQYF	TGTGCCACAAGGGAGACAGGGAGGCAAGAGACCCAGTACTTC
TRBD1	TRBV11-2	NA	TRBJ2-7	CTSSPDRGPHEQYF	TGTACCAGCAGCCCAGACAGGGGGCCACACGAGCAGTACTTC
NA	TRBV6-1	few	TRBJ2-4	CASSERANLLAKNIQYF	TGTGCCAGCAGTGAAAGGGCAAATCTGTTGGCCAAAAACATTCAGTACTTC
TRBD2	TRBV5-1	NA	TRBJ2-1	CASSFGSGGDYNEQFF	TGCGCCAGCAGCTTTGGGAGCGGGGGGGATTACAATGAGCAGTTCTTC
NA	TRBV12-3/TRBV12-4	NA	TRBJ2-3	CASSPRVQQTQYF	TGTGCCAGCAGTCCTCGGGTACAGCAGACGCAGTATTTT
NA	TRBV27	NA	TRBJ2-7	CASSSLSEDLAGRYEQYF	TGTGCCAGCAGTTCCCTCTCTGAGGACCTTGCGGGTCGGTACGAGCAGTACTTC
NA	TRBV6-6	once	TRBJ1-1	CASSYSVTEAFF	TGTGCCAGCAGTTACTCGGTGACTGAAGCTTTCTTT
TRBD2	TRBV20-1	NA	TRBJ2-1	CSAAPGGSYEQFF	TGCAGTGCTGCGCCGGGGGGTTCCTACGAGCAGTTCTTC
NA	TRBV7-6	NA	TRBJ2-2	CASSLVRVDGERFF	TGTGCCAGCAGCTTAGTGAGGGTGGACGGGGAGCGGTTTTTT
NA	TRBV20-1	NA	TRBJ1-2	CSARARTPNYGYTF	TGCAGTGCTAGGGCCCGGACACCTAACTATGGCTACACCTTC